The 10 T cell receptor beta chains below were found in one sample sequenced in a study of molecular identifiers for immune sequencing clone quantification. TCRdb called the PCR reads again in MiXCR, with one record for every CDR3 protein. Here the sample spans 490,000 or so distinct CDR3 sequences, approximately 25% being singletons. Sequencing was performed on naive CD8+ T cells from blood, with Jurkat cell RNA spiked in. The subset denotes: FACS-sorted CD8+CD4-CCR7+CD45RA+ naive T cells. The receptors stem from a human donor in good health. Some libraries in this study had Jurkat cell RNA spiked in.

The rearrangement joins TRBV5-6 to TRBJ2-7, with D maybe TRBD2 (6 bases). CDR1 is SGHDT and CDR2 is YYEEEE in the germline V gene. V gave up 0 bases and J gave up 4 bases, with 11 bases separating them. The CDR3 sequence is 14 residues long. Written as DNA, the CDR3 is TGTGCCAGCAGCTTGGACACCGGGAGATACGAGCAGTACTTC. It translates to CASSLDTGRYEQYF.

A note on this clonotype: The conserved phenylalanine or tryptophan is not found at the CDR3 terminus, so this likely reflects a read error. As DNA, the CDR3 is TGTGCCAGCACCCAAACCCTTGAGGGGGGCGATGGCTACACCTCC. Residues: CASTQTLEGGDGYTS. This rearrangement joins TRBV27 to TRBJ1-2, with D possibly matching TRBD1 (6 bases). V lost 7 bases to trimming and J lost 6 bases, with 21 bases between them. The CDR3 has 15 amino acids. CDR1 is MNHEY and CDR2 is SMNVEV in the germline V gene (reference sequence).

Ten or more counts support this clonotype. This sequence joins TRBV5-1 and TRBJ1-1; 7 positions agree with TRBD1. Germline values: CDR1 SGHRS, CDR2 YFSETQ. V lost 3 bases, J lost 5 bases, and 7 bases stayed unmatched. The CDR3 contains 14 residues. The CDR3 loop is CASSSLTGATEAFF. DNA for the CDR3: TGCGCCAGCAGCTCGTTAACAGGGGCAACTGAAGCTTTCTTT.

The genes are TRBV20-1 and TRBJ2-3, with TRBD2 identical over 8 bases. With 1 base clipped from V and 4 bases from J, the junction kept 7 bases outside the gene matches. CDR1 is DFQATT, CDR2 SNEGSKA, per germline (reference sequence). This CDR3 region has 15 residues. CDR3 loop: CSARVVGLASDTQYF. CDR3 nucleotide sequence: TGCAGTGCTAGAGTAGTAGGACTAGCATCAGATACGCAGTATTTT.

This clonotype was recorded at least ten times. V and J are TRBV5-4 and TRBJ2-3, with D tentatively TRBD1 (6 bases). The CDR3 has 13 residues. Germline V gene sequence: CDR1 SGHNT, CDR2 YYREEE (reference sequence). V was trimmed by 6 bases and J by 2 bases, leaving 10 bases between them. CDR3 sequence: CASKWGPTDTQYF. The CDR3 region has the DNA TGTGCCAGCAAATGGGGGCCCACAGATACGCAGTATTTT.

The rearrangement uses TRBV13 and TRBJ1-1, with 7 bases lining up with TRBD1. This CDR3 contains 15 residues. The germline V gene encodes CDR1 PRHDT and CDR2 FYEKMQ (reference sequence). Germline trimming cut 3 bases from V and 6 bases from J; bases unmatched to any gene: 10. CDR3 in amino acids: CASSFEGRGWAEAFF. In DNA form, the CDR3 reads TGTGCCAGCAGCTTCGAAGGCAGGGGGTGGGCTGAAGCTTTCTTT. The full variable domain, in which reference TRBV13 and TRBJ1-1 provide the parts outside the CDR3, is AAGVIQSPRHLIKEKRETATLKCYPIPRHDTVYWYQQGPGQDPQFLISFYEKMQSDKGSIPDRFSAQQFSDYHSELNMSSLELGDSALYFCASSFEGRGWAEAFFGQGTRLTVV.

This clonotype was observed a handful of times. The chain combines TRBV3-1 with TRBJ2-5; TRBD1 might be the D (6 bases). Per germline, CDR1 LGHDT and CDR2 YNNKEL (reference sequence). The CDR3 covers 15 residues. V was cut by 1 base and J by 5 bases, with 14 bases left in between. CDR3: CASSQGYGGGETQYF. CDR3 coding DNA: TGTGCCAGCAGCCAAGGCTATGGGGGCGGGGAGACCCAGTACTTC.

The chain has TRBV4-1 and TRBJ2-7; TRBD2 matches at 10 bases. Unmatched junction bases numbered 4, after V lost 0 bases and J lost 2 bases. CDR1 is MGHRA, CDR2 YSYEKL, per germline. CDR3 size: 16 residues. CDR3 sequence (DNA): TGCGCCAGCAGCCAAGAAATAGCGGGGGGCACCTACGAGCAGTACTTC. Translated, it gives CASSQEIAGGTYEQYF.

The chain uses TRBV30 and TRBJ1-1, with TRBD1 matching over 8 bases. CDR3 length: 13 residues. Germline CDR1 is GTSNPN and CDR2 is SVGIG (reference sequence). V shed 2 bases and J 4 bases; nucleotides not matched to a gene: 3. The CDR3 spells CAWSPQGGTEAFF. Written as DNA, the CDR3 is TGTGCCTGGAGTCCACAGGGGGGCACTGAAGCTTTCTTT.

This clonotype was counted a few times. J is TRBJ1-6 and V is TRBV7-9; D ambiguous. The CDR3 consists of 14 residues. Trimming shortened V by 5 bases and J by 0 bases, and 5 bases separated the two germline ends. Looked up from germline, CDR1 is SEHNR and CDR2 is FQNEAQ (reference sequence). The DNA of the CDR3 is TGTGCCAGCAGCCTCGACTCCTATAATTCACCCCTCCACTTT. Translating gives CASSLDSYNSPLHF.